A single sample gave rise to the 8 T cell receptor beta chains below, sequenced in a study of cytomegalovirus exposure and HLA in healthy donors. PCR primers comprised 60 Vbeta and 13 Jbeta primers. The protocol was immunoSEQ multiplex PCR, while the TCRdb copy is restricted to in-frame clones and leaves out a portion. In all, the sample yields 150,000 to 200,000 clones. The sample consisted of PBMCs. The source is a man aged 25 to 45 in good health and CMV-seronegative.

This sequence joins TRBV7-9 and TRBJ2-1; D gene unclear. The CDR3 has 14 residues. V dropped 0 bases and J dropped 8 bases, with 11 bases sitting between them. Germline V CDR1 and CDR2: SEHNR, FQNEAQ (reference sequence). CDR3 DNA sequence: TGTGCCAGCAGCTTAGCCCTAGGTCCCTATGAGCAGTTCTTC. It yields the protein CASSLALGPYEQFF.

The chain couples TRBV10-3 to TRBJ2-2, with 8 bases aligning to TRBD2. CDR3 length equals 15 residues. The V gene's germline CDR1 is ENHRY and CDR2 SYGVKD. J was trimmed by 2 bases and V by 6 bases; bases with no gene match: 5. The CDR3 sequence is CAIRKRGSNTGELFF. The CDR3 nucleotides read TGTGCCATCAGGAAGCGGGGGAGCAACACCGGGGAGCTGTTTTTT.

The V gene is TRBV10-1, the J gene TRBJ1-1; 8 bases line up with TRBD1. Germline V lookup: CDR1 WNHNN, CDR2 SYGVQD (reference sequence). With V trimmed by 6 bases and J by 2 bases, 5 bases remained unmatched. The CDR3 has 14 residues. Written as DNA, the CDR3 is TGCGCCAGCAGCGCGGGACAGGCTAACACTGAAGCTTTCTTT. Its translation: CASSAGQANTEAFF.

The genes are TRBV9 and TRBJ2-3, with a possible D match to TRBD1 (6 bases). Trimming took 4 bases from V and 5 from J, leaving 11 bases between them. Germline loops: CDR1 SGDLS, CDR2 YYNGEE. The CDR3 consists of 13 residues. The CDR3: CASSREGEDTQYF. The CDR3 bases are TGTGCCAGCAGCCGAGAGGGGGAAGATACGCAGTATTTT.

In the case of this clone: Other DNA sequences in this specimen translate into the identical CDR3. The chain recombines TRBV18 with TRBJ1-1, with 7 bases aligning to TRBD1. V was pared by 2 bases and J by 1 base, with 4 bases of the junction left unmatched. This CDR3 is built from 15 residues. Germline V CDR1 and CDR2: KGHSH, LQKENI. The CDR3 spells CASSPSGQRNTEAFF. CDR3 DNA: TGTGCCAGCTCACCATCGGGACAGCGGAACACTGAAGCTTTCTTT.

J is TRBJ1-4 and V is TRBV6-1, with 10 bases fitting TRBD1. The CDR3 length is 14 residues. V shed 8 bases, J shed 6 bases, and the junction held 6 bases outside the gene matches. Germline V gives CDR1 MNHNS, CDR2 SASEGT. The CDR3 protein is CASQTDRGYEKLFF. The CDR3 nucleotides are TGTGCCAGCCAGACGGACAGGGGGTATGAAAAACTGTTTTTT.

The chain uses TRBV6-6 and TRBJ2-7; 15 nucleotides agree with TRBD2. J gave up 7 bases and V 2 bases, and 0 bases lay outside the gene matches. The germline V gene has CDR1 MNHNY and CDR2 SVGAGI (reference sequence). This CDR3 spans 14 amino acids. The CDR3: CASSYGTSGREQYF. Written as DNA, the CDR3 is TGTGCCAGCAGTTACGGGACTAGCGGGAGGGAGCAGTACTTC.

This chain uses TRBV9 with TRBJ1-3; D ambiguous. Looked up from germline, CDR1 is SGDLS and CDR2 is YYNGEE. The CDR3 is 14 amino acids. The V end was cut by 0 bases, the J end by 0 bases, with 4 bases between. CDR3 in DNA: TGTGCCAGCAGCGTAGAGAGCTCTGGAAACACCATATATTTT. Its protein is CASSVESSGNTIYF.